The 6 T cell receptor beta chains listed next were all sequenced from one sample in a study of blood T cell repertoires in COVID-19. Libraries were prepared by immunoSEQ multiplex PCR; TCRdb keeps only in-frame clonotypes and omits some of them. The sample holds fewer than 50,000 clones, 65% to 75% seen once. Input material: peripheral blood. All receptors come from a man aged 65 to 85 with COVID-19, enrolled during active disease.

The chain employs TRBV29-1 and TRBJ1-2; D is unclear. The germline V and J ends were trimmed by 5 bases and 4 bases, with 14 bases remaining between them. CDR1 is SQVTM, CDR2 ANQGSEA, per germline. The CDR3 runs to 13 residues. CDR3 bases: TGCAGCGTTTACGACCCCGGCGGCTATGGCTACACCTTC. Its protein product is CSVYDPGGYGYTF.

The DNA of the CDR3 is TGTGCCAGCAGAACCACTAGCGGGGTAATCTACGAGCAGTACTTC. Translated, it gives CASRTTSGVIYEQYF. This rearrangement joins TRBV28 to TRBJ2-7, with TRBD2 matching 10 bases. V gave up 6 bases and J gave up 3 bases; unmatched junction bases: 8. The CDR3 has 15 residues. Germline values: CDR1 MDHEN, CDR2 SYDVKM.

The chain carries TRBV28 and TRBJ1-6; D unresolved. The CDR3 is 13 residues long. Germline CDR1 MDHEN, CDR2 SYDVKM. Trimming removed 4 bases at V and 8 bases at J, with 9 bases between. CDR3: CASSSGVYSPLHF. In DNA, the CDR3 is TGTGCCAGCAGTTCCGGGGTTTATTCACCCCTCCACTTT.

This chain connects TRBV7-9 to TRBJ1-1; 8 bases are shared with TRBD1. Unmatched junction bases numbered 3, after V lost 6 bases and J lost 3 bases. There are 13 residues in the CDR3. CDR1 is SEHNR and CDR2 is FQNEAQ in the germline V gene (reference sequence). The CDR3: CASSQGAYTEAFF. The CDR3, as DNA: TGTGCCAGCAGTCAGGGGGCGTACACTGAAGCTTTCTTT.

Worth noting for this clone: The junction differs from germline at one of its ends, possibly a read error. This rearrangement joins TRBV6-5 to TRBJ2-3; 8 positions match TRBD2. This CDR3 has 15 residues. CDR1 is MNHEY, CDR2 SVGAGI, per germline. CDR3 residues: CASSYTGLGTDTQYF. DNA of the CDR3: TGTGCCAGCAGTTATACGGGACTAGGCACCGATACGCAGTATTTT.

This clone was seen a few times. The V gene is TRBV18, the J gene TRBJ1-1; D uncertain. The CDR3 loop spans 14 amino acids. Germline CDR1 KGHSH, CDR2 LQKENI. V lost 1 base, J lost 2 bases, and 8 bases lay in between. The CDR3: CASSPQQDNTEAFF. CDR3 DNA sequence: TGTGCCAGCTCACCACAGCAGGATAACACTGAAGCTTTCTTT. The full variable domain, in which reference TRBV18 and TRBJ1-1 provide the parts outside the CDR3, is NAGVMQNPRHLVRRRGQEARLRCSPMKGHSHVYWYRQLPEEGLKFMVYLQKENIIDESGMPKERFSAEFPKEGPSILRIQQVVRGDSAAYFCASSPQQDNTEAFFGQGTRLTVV.